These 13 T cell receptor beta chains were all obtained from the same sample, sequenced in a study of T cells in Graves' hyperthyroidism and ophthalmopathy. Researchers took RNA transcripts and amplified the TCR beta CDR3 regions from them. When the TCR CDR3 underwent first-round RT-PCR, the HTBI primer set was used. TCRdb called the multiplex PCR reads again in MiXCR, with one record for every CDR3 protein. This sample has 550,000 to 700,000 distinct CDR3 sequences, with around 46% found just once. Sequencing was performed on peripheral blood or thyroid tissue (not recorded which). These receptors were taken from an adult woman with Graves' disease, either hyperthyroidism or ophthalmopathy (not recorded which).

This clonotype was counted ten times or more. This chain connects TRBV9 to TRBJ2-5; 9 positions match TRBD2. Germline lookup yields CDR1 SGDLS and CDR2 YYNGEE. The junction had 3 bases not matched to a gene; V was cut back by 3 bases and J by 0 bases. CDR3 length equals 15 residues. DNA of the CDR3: TGTGCCAGCAGCGGCGGGACTAGCAACCAAGAGACCCAGTACTTC. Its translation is CASSGGTSNQETQYF.

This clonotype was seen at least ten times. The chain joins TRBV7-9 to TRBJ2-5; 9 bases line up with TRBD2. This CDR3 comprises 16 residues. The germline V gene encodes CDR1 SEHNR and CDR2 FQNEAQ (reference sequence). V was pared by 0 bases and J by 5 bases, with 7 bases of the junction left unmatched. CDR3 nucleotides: TGTGCCAGCAGCTTAGCGGTGATAGCGGGAGTTGAGACCCAGTACTTC. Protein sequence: CASSLAVIAGVETQYF.

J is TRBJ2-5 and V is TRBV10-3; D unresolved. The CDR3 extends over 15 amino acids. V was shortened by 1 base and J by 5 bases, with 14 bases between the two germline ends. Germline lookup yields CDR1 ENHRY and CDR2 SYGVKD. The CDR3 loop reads CAISEFLGLMETQYF. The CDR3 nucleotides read TGTGCCATCAGTGAGTTTTTGGGGTTGATGGAGACCCAGTACTTC.

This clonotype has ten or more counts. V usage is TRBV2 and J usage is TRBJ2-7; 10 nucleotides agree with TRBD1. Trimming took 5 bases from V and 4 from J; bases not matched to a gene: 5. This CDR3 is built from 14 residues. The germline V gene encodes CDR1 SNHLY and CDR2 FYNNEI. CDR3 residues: CASSHDRGPYEQYF. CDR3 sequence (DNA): TGTGCCAGCAGTCATGACAGGGGGCCTTACGAGCAGTACTTC.

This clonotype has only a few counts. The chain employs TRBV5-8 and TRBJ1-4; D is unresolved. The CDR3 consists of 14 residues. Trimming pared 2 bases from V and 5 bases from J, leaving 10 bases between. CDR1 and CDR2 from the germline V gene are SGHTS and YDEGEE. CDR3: CASSFWQQNEKLFF. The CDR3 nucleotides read TGTGCCAGCAGCTTCTGGCAGCAAAATGAAAAACTGTTTTTT.

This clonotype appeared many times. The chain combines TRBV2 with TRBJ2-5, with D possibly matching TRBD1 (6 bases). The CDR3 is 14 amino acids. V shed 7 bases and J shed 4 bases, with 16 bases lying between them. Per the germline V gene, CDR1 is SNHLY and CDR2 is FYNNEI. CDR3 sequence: CASNRQALGETQYF. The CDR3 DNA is TGTGCCAGCAACCGACAGGCGCTGGGAGAGACCCAGTACTTC.

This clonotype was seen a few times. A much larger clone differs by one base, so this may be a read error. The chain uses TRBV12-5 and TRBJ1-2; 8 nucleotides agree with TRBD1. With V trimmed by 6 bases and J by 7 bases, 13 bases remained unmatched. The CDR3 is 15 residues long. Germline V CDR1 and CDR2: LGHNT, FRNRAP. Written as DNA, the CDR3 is TGTGCTAGTGGCTCAGTACGGGACAGGAGTTCTGGCTACACCTTC. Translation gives CASGSVRDRSSGYTF.

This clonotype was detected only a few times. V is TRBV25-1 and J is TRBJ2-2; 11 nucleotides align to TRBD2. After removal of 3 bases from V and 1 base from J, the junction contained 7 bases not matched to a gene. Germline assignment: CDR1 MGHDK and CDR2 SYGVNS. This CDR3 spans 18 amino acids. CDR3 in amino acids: CASSDGLAGYLNTGELFF. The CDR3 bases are TGTGCCAGCAGTGATGGACTAGCGGGTTACTTGAACACCGGGGAGCTGTTTTTT.

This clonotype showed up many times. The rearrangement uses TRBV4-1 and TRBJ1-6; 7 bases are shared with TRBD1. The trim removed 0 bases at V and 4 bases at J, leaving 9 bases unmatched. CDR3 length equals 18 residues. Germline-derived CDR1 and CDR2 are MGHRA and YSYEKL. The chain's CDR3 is CASSQEGGTVPYNSPLHF. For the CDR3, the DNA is TGCGCCAGCAGCCAAGAGGGGGGGACAGTCCCTTATAATTCACCCCTCCACTTT.

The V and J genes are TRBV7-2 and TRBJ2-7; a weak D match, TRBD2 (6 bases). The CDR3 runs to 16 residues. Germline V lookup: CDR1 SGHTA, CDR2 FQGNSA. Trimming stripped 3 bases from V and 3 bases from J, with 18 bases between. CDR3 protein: CASSLRIERAIYEQYF. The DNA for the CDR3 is TGTGCCAGCAGCTTGAGGATCGAGCGGGCGATCTACGAGCAGTACTTC.

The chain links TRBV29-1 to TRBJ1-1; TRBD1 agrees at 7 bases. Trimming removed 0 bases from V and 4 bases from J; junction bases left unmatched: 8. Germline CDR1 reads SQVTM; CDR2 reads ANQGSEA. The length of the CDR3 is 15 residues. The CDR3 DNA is TGCAGCGTTGAAGAGCGCAGGGGGGGGCCCACTGAAGCTTTCTTT. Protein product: CSVEERRGGPTEAFF.

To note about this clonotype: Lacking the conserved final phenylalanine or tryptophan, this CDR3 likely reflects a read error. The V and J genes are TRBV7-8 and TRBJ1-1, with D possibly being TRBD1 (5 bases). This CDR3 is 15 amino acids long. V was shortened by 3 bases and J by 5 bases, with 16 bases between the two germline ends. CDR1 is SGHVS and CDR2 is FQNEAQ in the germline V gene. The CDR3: CASSFQGPAKTEAFL. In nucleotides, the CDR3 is TGTGCCAGCAGCTTCCAGGGACCAGCGAAAACTGAAGCTTTCCTT.

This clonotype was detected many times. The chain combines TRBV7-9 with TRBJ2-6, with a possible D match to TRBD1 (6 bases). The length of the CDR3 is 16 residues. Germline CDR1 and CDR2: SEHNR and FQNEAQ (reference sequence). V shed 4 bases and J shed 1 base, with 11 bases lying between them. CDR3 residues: CASSSPTGSGANVLTF. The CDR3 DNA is TGTGCCAGCAGCTCACCTACAGGGTCTGGGGCCAACGTCCTGACTTTC.